This T cell receptor (beta chain) was recovered during a study of cytomegalovirus exposure and HLA in healthy donors. The PCR made use of 60 Vbeta and 13 Jbeta primers. The assay was immunoSEQ multiplex PCR, and TCRdb's table has in-frame clones only and misses some. This repertoire shows under 200,000 clones, 75% to 85% found once; its top ten account for less than 15%. This CDR3 has 14 residues. V lost 4 bases to trimming and J lost 3 bases; unmatched junction nucleotides: 3. From germline, CDR1 is SGHDN and CDR2 FVKESK. The clonotype was recovered from a woman aged 45-65 years in good health and CMV-seronegative. The chain uses TRBV14 and TRBJ2-7, with 10 positions matching TRBD1. The sequenced sample consisted of PBMCs. The CDR3 reads CASSRTGGFYEQYF. DNA of the CDR3: TGTGCCAGCAGCCGGACAGGGGGATTCTACGAGCAGTACTTC.